This T cell receptor (beta chain) derives from a study of blood T cell repertoires in COVID-19. This clone was seen a handful of times. Germline loops: CDR1 LGHDT, CDR2 YNNKEL (reference sequence). The V end lost 2 bases, the J end lost 4 bases, and 14 bases lay between the germline ends. CDR3 length: 16 amino acids. Sequencing was performed with immunoSEQ multiplex PCR; in TCRdb, only in-frame clones are kept and a portion is missing. The repertoire has around 140,000 clones, 70% to 90% of them found once; the top ten carry 3% to 3.5%. The chain couples TRBV3-1 (or the pseudogene TRBV3-2) to TRBJ1-4; weak D call: TRBD1 (6 bases). This TCR came from a woman aged 45-65 years with acute COVID-19. The sample comprised PBMCs or T cells enriched from blood (not recorded which). CDR3 bases: TGTGCCAGCAGCCAAAGAAGGGGGGGACTTAATGAAAAACTGTTTTTT. Its translation is CASSQRRGGLNEKLFF.